The TCR beta chain described here comes from a study of cytomegalovirus exposure and HLA in healthy donors. Looking at the study overall: Genotyping of 398 donors showed that 65% to 90% belonged to the Caucasian-associated ancestry cluster. Study-level results: Links to common viral pathogens appeared, in a later analysis, for several of the most significant clusters. Overall, approximately 150 TCR beta chains were annotated as cytomegalovirus-associated.

PCR primers comprised 60 Vbeta and 13 Jbeta primers. Only in-frame clones appear in the TCRdb table, and some are missing; sequencing was by immunoSEQ multiplex PCR. The sample shows about 50,000 clones, roughly four fifths of them seen only once. This clone was counted once. The antigen is unknown. Germline-derived CDR1 and CDR2 are SGHVS and FQNEAQ. The junction had 14 bases not matched to a gene; V was cut back by 3 bases and J by 8 bases. The CDR3 runs 16 residues. Nominal health characterized the donors when sampled, though unrecorded immune exposures were likely. This sequence was found in a middle-aged woman in good health and CMV-seropositive. This chain joins TRBV7-8 and TRBJ1-2, with 8 bases fitting TRBD1. Sequencing used PBMCs. The CDR3, as DNA: TGTGCCAGCAGCTTGGCGGGACAGGCCTTAACTATGGGCTACACCTTC. Protein: CASSLAGQALTMGYTF.